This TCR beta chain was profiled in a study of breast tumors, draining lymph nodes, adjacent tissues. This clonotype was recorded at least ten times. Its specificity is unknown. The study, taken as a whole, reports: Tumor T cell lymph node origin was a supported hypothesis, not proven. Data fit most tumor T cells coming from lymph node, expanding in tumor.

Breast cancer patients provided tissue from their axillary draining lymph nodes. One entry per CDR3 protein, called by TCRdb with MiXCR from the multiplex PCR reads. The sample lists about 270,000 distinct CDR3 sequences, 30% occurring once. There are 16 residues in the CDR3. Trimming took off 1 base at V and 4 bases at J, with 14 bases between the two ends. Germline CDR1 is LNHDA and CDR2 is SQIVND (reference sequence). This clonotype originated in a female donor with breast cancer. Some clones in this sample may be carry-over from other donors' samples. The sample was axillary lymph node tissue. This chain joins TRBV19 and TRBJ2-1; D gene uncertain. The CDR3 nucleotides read TGTGCCAGTAGTATAGTCTCCGGTATGGGGTACAATGAGCAGTTCTTC. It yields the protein CASSIVSGMGYNEQFF.